This entry is about one T cell receptor (beta chain). Its antigen is not known. Libraries were prepared by immunoSEQ multiplex PCR; TCRdb keeps only in-frame clonotypes and omits some of them. The sample includes roughly 2 million clones, 90% to 95% of them seen just once. This sample was included in a study of shared clonotypes between healthy human individuals. Study results and limitations: Collection of samples was limited to blood; tissue repertoires likely differ.

The healthy adult donors were HIV-negative and reported no recent acute infections or vaccinations. V dropped 0 bases and J dropped 4 bases, with 10 bases sitting between them. The CDR3 runs 14 residues. Germline V gene lookup returns CDR1 SGHDT and CDR2 YYEEEE. This clonotype was sampled from a man younger than 35 in good health. Sequences were obtained from naive CD4+ T cells sorted from blood. Subset defined: CD45RA+ positively selected. The V gene is TRBV5-6, the J gene TRBJ1-2, with D tentatively TRBD1 (5 bases). In DNA form, the CDR3 reads TGTGCCAGCAGCTTGGAGGGACGGAGCTATGGCTACACCTTC. Translated: CASSLEGRSYGYTF.